This T cell receptor beta chain is from a study of OX40 agonist ivuxolimab in advanced cancers. Trimming pared 5 bases from V and 6 bases from J, leaving 17 bases between. Germline V lookup: CDR1 SGHTS, CDR2 YDEGEE. This CDR3 contains 14 residues. Only in-frame clones appear in the TCRdb table, and some are missing; sequencing was by immunoSEQ multiplex PCR. The data hold approximately 70,000 clones, with around 89% observed a single time. This sequence was found in an adult with an advanced solid tumor such as melanoma, head and neck, liver or kidney cancer. The source material was CD4+ or CD8+ T cells sorted from blood, sampled in a trial of the OX40 agonist ivuxolimab. This sequence joins TRBV5-8 and TRBJ1-1, with D tentatively TRBD1 (5 bases). The CDR3 region has the DNA TGTGCCAGCAGTTCATTACGACAGTCCCCTGAAGCTTTCTTT. Translated, it gives CASSSLRQSPEAFF.